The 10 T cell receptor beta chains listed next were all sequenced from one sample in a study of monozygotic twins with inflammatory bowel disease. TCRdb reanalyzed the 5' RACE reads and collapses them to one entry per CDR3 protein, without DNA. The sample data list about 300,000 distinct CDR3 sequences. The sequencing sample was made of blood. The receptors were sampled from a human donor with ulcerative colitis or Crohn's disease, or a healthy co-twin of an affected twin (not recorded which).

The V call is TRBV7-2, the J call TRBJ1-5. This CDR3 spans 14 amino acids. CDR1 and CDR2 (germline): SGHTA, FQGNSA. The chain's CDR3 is CASTQSYSNQPQHF.

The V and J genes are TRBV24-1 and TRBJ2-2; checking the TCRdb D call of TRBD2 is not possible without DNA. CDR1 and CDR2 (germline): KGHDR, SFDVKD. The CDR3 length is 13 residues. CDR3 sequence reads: CATSLAGAGELFF.

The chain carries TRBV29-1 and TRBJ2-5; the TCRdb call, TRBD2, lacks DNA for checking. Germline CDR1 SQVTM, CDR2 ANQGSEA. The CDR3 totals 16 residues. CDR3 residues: CSFMERRLAGQETQYF. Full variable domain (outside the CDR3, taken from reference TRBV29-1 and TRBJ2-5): SAVISQKPSRDICQRGTSLTIQCQVDSQVTMMFWYRQQPGQSLTLIATANQGSEATYESGFVIDKFPISRPNLTFSTLTVSNMSPEDSSIYLCSFMERRLAGQETQYFGPGTRLLVL.

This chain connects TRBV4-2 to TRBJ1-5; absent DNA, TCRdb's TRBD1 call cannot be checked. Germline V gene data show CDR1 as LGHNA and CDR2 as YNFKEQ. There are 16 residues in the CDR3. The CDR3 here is CASSQGGQGSDQPQHF.

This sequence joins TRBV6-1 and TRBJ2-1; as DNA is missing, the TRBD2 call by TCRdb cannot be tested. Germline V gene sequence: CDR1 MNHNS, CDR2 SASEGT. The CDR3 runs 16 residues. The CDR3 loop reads CASSEVHRTRNNEQFF.

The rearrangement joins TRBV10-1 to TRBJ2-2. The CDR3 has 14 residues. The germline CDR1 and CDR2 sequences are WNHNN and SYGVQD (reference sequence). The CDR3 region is CASSEDLNTGELFF.

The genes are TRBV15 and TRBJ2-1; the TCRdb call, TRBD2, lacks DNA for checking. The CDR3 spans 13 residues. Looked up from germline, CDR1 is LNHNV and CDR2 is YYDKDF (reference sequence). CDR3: CATSTDYNNEQFF.

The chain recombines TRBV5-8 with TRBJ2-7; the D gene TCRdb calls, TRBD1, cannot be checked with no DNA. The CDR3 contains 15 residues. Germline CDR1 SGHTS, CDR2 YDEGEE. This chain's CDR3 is CASSLGDRVDYEQYF.

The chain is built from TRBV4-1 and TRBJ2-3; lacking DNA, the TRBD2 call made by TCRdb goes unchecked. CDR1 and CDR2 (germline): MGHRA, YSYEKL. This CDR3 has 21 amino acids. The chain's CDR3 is CASSQDAVDPPSGGFGDTQYF.

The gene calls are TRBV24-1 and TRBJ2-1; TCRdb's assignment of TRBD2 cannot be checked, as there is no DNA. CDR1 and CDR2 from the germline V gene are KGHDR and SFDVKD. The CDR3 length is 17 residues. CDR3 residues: CATSDPNSGPTYNEQFF.